This TCR beta chain originates from a study of T cell repertoires in cytomegalovirus infection. Whole-study results and caveats: CMV carriers with the relevant HLA were identified by cumulative public TCR beta family frequency.

Germline V CDR1 and CDR2: SGDLS, YYNGEE. Deletions cut 0 bases from V and 5 bases from J, with 10 bases between. The CDR3 is made up of 14 amino acids. TCRdb re-called the reads with MiXCR, one entry per CDR3 protein. The sample shows roughly 860,000 distinct CDR3 sequences, 32% of them seen only once. Turning to this clonotype: Its antigen is undetermined.

The rearrangement joins TRBV9 to TRBJ2-3; D is possibly TRBD1 or TRBD2 (5 bases each). The clonotype comes from a human donor in good health (CMV status not recorded). Some clones in this sample may be carry-over from other donors' samples. The sequences come from cultured CD8+ T cells from PBMCs, collected from culture after CMV antigen stimulation. For the CDR3, the DNA is TGTGCCAGCAGCGTAGGGGACCGTGGAGATACGCAGTATTTT. Residues: CASSVGDRGDTQYF.